This passage covers 17 T cell receptor beta chains from one sample sequenced in a study of cytomegalovirus exposure and HLA in healthy donors. PCR involved 60 Vbeta and 13 Jbeta primers. Method: immunoSEQ multiplex PCR; TCRdb's copy keeps in-frame clones and lacks some. This table has around 100,000 clones, 65% to 85% appearing once. Sequenced input: PBMCs. The receptors here all came from a man aged 50 or older in good health and CMV-seropositive.

This clone was seen only a few times. V and J are TRBV6-6 and TRBJ2-7; TRBD1 aligns across 7 bases. The CDR3 has 14 amino acids. The V segment lost 7 bases and the J segment 3 bases; nucleotides outside the gene matches: 9. CDR1 and CDR2 from the germline V gene are MNHNY and SVGAGI (reference sequence). The CDR3 nucleotides read TGTGCCAGCAACCGGGACAGTGTCCTCTACGAGCAGTACTTC. Translated: CASNRDSVLYEQYF.

The rearrangement links TRBV11-1 to TRBJ2-2; TRBD1 matches 8 bases. The length of the CDR3 is 15 residues. CDR1 and CDR2 (germline): SGHAT, FQDESV (reference sequence). Trimming removed 2 bases from V and 5 bases from J; junction bases left unmatched: 4. The CDR3 nucleotides read TGTGCCAGCAGCTTAACGGGACAGGTTACCGGGGAGCTGTTTTTT. Its translation is CASSLTGQVTGELFF. Drawing the rest from reference TRBV11-1 and TRBJ2-2, the complete variable domain is EAEVAQSPRYKITEKSQAVAFWCDPISGHATLYWYRQILGQGPELLVQFQDESVVDDSQLPKDRFSAERLKGVDSTLKIQPAELGDSAMYLCASSLTGQVTGELFFGEGSRLTVL.

In this sample, this clone turned up a few times. The chain employs TRBV4-3 and TRBJ2-2; possible D gene TRBD2, 6 bases. The CDR3 covers 16 residues. The V end was cut by 0 bases, the J end by 3 bases, with 11 bases between. Germline CDR1 LGHNA, CDR2 YSLEER. Here the CDR3 DNA reads TGCGCCAGCAGCCAAGATTTGGGGGGACACACCGGGGAGCTGTTTTTT. Translation gives CASSQDLGGHTGELFF.

The chain joins TRBV19 to TRBJ1-3; 8 bases map to TRBD1. The V gene's germline CDR1 is LNHDA and CDR2 SQIVND (reference sequence). The CDR3 loop spans 16 amino acids. The V segment lost 7 bases and the J segment 2 bases; nucleotides outside the gene matches: 10. In DNA form, the CDR3 reads TGTGCCAGTACCCTAAGGACAGGGCGCGCTGGAAACACCATATATTTT. It encodes CASTLRTGRAGNTIYF.

The chain couples TRBV9 to TRBJ2-3; D gene ambiguous. The ends were cut back, 0 bases at V and 3 bases at J, with 5 bases in the middle. This CDR3 spans 13 amino acids. Germline CDR1 is SGDLS and CDR2 is YYNGEE. Here the CDR3 reads CASSVVSTDTQYF. For the CDR3, the DNA is TGTGCCAGCAGCGTAGTGTCGACAGATACGCAGTATTTT.

This CDR3 reads CASLGAGVLTQYF. The CDR3 DNA sequence: TGTGCCAGCTTAGGCGCAGGGGTTCTGACGCAGTATTTT. This chain links TRBV28 with TRBJ2-3; D perhaps matches TRBD1 (6 bases). The CDR3 contains 13 residues. Trimming cost V 8 bases and J 9 bases, with 18 bases left between them. Germline V CDR1 and CDR2: MDHEN, SYDVKM.

This chain joins TRBV19 and TRBJ1-5, with D possibly being TRBD1 (5 bases). Per germline, CDR1 LNHDA and CDR2 SQIVND (reference sequence). The V and J ends lost 4 bases and 3 bases respectively, with 10 bases between them. The CDR3 contains 14 residues. The CDR3 is CASSRGSNNQPQHF. DNA of the CDR3: TGTGCCAGTAGTAGGGGCAGCAACAATCAGCCCCAGCATTTT.

The chain has TRBV27 and TRBJ2-2; 10 nucleotides line up with TRBD2. Per germline, CDR1 MNHEY and CDR2 SMNVEV (reference sequence). CDR3 length: 15 residues. V dropped 8 bases and J dropped 2; count of bases not matched to a gene: 5. The DNA for the CDR3 is TGTGCCAGCGCCGGACTAGCGGACAACACCGGGGAGCTGTTTTTT. It encodes CASAGLADNTGELFF.

The chain couples TRBV11-2 to TRBJ1-2; 9 nucleotides align to TRBD1. This CDR3 is built from 15 residues. Germline V lookup: CDR1 SGHAT, CDR2 FQNNGV. V lost 1 base to trimming and J lost 4 bases; unmatched junction nucleotides: 4. CDR3 loop: CASSLARDRVYGYTF. DNA of the CDR3: TGTGCCAGCAGCTTAGCTCGGGACAGGGTCTATGGCTACACCTTC.

The chain carries TRBV7-3 and TRBJ2-2; 7 bases match TRBD2. Germline CDR1 SGHTA, CDR2 FQGTGA. The CDR3 covers 15 residues. J was trimmed by 1 base and V by 1 base; bases with no gene match: 0. The CDR3 spells CASSLSGGNTGELFF. In nucleotides, the CDR3 is TGTGCCAGCAGCTTAAGCGGGGGGAACACCGGGGAGCTGTTTTTT.

The chain carries TRBV10-3 and TRBJ1-1; 7 bases map to TRBD1. V lost 4 bases to trimming and J lost 9 bases; unmatched junction nucleotides: 8. The length of the CDR3 is 13 residues. The germline CDR1 and CDR2 sequences are ENHRY and SYGVKD. CDR3 sequence: CAISALDRVQAFF. CDR3 in DNA: TGTGCCATCAGTGCCTTAGACAGGGTTCAAGCTTTCTTT.

The V gene is TRBV10-3, the J gene TRBJ1-6; a possible D gene is TRBD1 (5 bases). CDR3 length equals 15 residues. The V gene's germline CDR1 is ENHRY and CDR2 SYGVKD. V was clipped by 8 bases and J by 10 bases, with 21 bases between them. CDR3 coding DNA: TGTGCCATCGCTCCAGGACAAGCGAATAGCTCACCCCTCCACTTT. The encoded protein is CAIAPGQANSSPLHF.

The chain carries TRBV27 and TRBJ2-5; 7 bases are a match to TRBD1. The CDR3 length is 12 residues. The germline gives CDR1 MNHEY, CDR2 SMNVEV (reference sequence). The V segment lost 9 bases and the J segment 0 bases; nucleotides outside the gene matches: 1. CDR3 sequence (DNA): TGTGCCAGGGGACAGAACCAAGAGACCCAGTACTTC. It specifies CARGQNQETQYF.

The V and J genes are TRBV28 and TRBJ1-2; 7 bases map to TRBD1. Germline CDR1 is MDHEN and CDR2 is SYDVKM. This CDR3 spans 13 amino acids. Trimming took 6 bases from V and 2 from J; bases not matched to a gene: 3. CDR3 sequence: CASSKDRNYGYTF. DNA for the CDR3: TGTGCCAGCAGCAAGGACAGGAACTATGGCTACACCTTC.

The gene calls are TRBV5-1 and TRBJ2-7; tentative D call: TRBD1 (6 bases). The V end was cut by 6 bases, the J end by 2 bases, with 18 bases between. The CDR3 is made up of 15 amino acids. Per the germline V gene, CDR1 is SGHRS and CDR2 is YFSETQ. CDR3 nucleotide sequence: TGCGCCAGCAAACCAACCGGACAGTTCGCCTACGAGCAGTACTTC. Translated: CASKPTGQFAYEQYF.

The chain has TRBV6-4 and TRBJ2-7; D not certain. This CDR3 is 10 amino acids long. From germline, CDR1 is MRHNA and CDR2 SNTAGT. Trimming took off 5 bases at V and 3 bases at J, with 2 bases between the two ends. CDR3 residues: CASSHYEQYF. In DNA form, the CDR3 reads TGTGCCAGCAGTCACTACGAGCAGTACTTC.

V is TRBV7-2 and J is TRBJ2-7, with D perhaps TRBD1 (6 bases). Per germline, CDR1 SGHTA and CDR2 FQGNSA. The CDR3 has 13 residues. Trimming shortened V by 0 bases and J by 3 bases, and 6 bases separated the two germline ends. CDR3 in amino acids: CASSLATGYEQYF. The DNA for the CDR3 is TGTGCCAGCAGCTTAGCGACAGGCTACGAGCAGTACTTC. The whole variable domain, filled in from reference TRBV7-2 and TRBJ2-7, reads GAGVSQSPSNKVTEKGKDVELRCDPISGHTALYWYRQSLGQGLEFLIYFQGNSAPDKSGLPSDRFSAERTGGSVSTLTIQRTQQEDSAVYLCASSLATGYEQYFGPGTRLTVT.